This T cell receptor beta chain was documented in a study of cytotoxic CD8 clonotypes in ibrutinib-treated CLL (dated by TCRdb to 2020 to 2023). For the study in its entirety: The cohort was composed of about a dozen relapsed/refractory and roughly 15 treatment-naive patients; IGHV unmutated status was identified in 17 patients. Samples at response were collected after a median of 12 months of treatment, with a range of about 6 to 40 months. Responses were partial in approximately 24 patients and complete in 2; after median roughly 69 months follow-up, some 14 stayed in remission and about 12 progressed. Cryopreserved peripheral blood mononuclear cells were obtained prior to treatment, at the time of response, and at either disease progression or sustained remission. Samples averaged 255,043 productive templates and some 91,000 productive rearrangements. Longitudinal samples were obtainable from about 30% of the roughly 90 participants in the trial.

For TCR beta library preparation, around 2 micrograms of genomic DNA were isolated from cryopreserved PBMCs. Longitudinal blood samples from CLL patients receiving ibrutinib monotherapy were subjected to high-throughput TCR beta sequencing. Patients were enrolled in a phase 2 open-label single-center ibrutinib monotherapy trial. Each clonotype received, on average, roughly 9.6x coverage in deep resolution sequencing performed on a MiSeq, where the target depth lay between 1 in 1 million and 1 in 200,000 T cells. TCR beta libraries were generated with the immunoSEQ hsTCRB Kit. Concerning the study's data processing: The data were analyzed with ImmunoSEQ Analyzer and ImmunoSEQ Data Assistant, and V, D and J gene assignments followed IMGT definitions. Clonality, with values ranging from 0 to 1, was calculated as one minus the normalized Shannon entropy of productive rearrangement frequencies. Only overrepresented clonotypes making up at least 0.05% of the repertoire of each patient were included in the public clonotype analysis. Repertoires from roughly 13 age-matched healthy donors in immuneACCESS were used as clonality controls. TCRdb took over this immuneACCESS table, retaining in-frame rearrangements with V and J assigned. Such tables are incomplete; in checked studies, under half of the missing clones stem from an unresolved V gene, and the remainder is unexplained. Clonal size and the V and J genes are those of that table, whereas D and trimming came from the DNA. The sample includes about 310,000 clones, with almost 80% observed a single time. Approximately 7% of the sample comes from the top ten.

From cysteine to phenylalanine, the CDR3 is 18 amino acids long. Only the CDR3 portion is preserved as DNA: 54 bases, with reading frame beginning at the first base. CDR1 and CDR2 (SEHNR, FQNEAQ) derive from the germline V gene (reference sequence). V is shortened by 3 bases, J by 3 bases, and the region joining them spans 24 bases. About this clone: There is no known antigen for this receptor. No base-level quality is on record; no much larger clone is a single base apart.

Here is what the overall study found, with its caveats: At ibrutinib response clonality went up, during sustained remission it held steady, and at progression it dropped back toward baseline. Sustained-remission and progressing patients did not have matched sampling times, and lymph node repertoires were not examined. Public clonotypes were rare and either shrank or stayed stable during treatment, and the rise in clonality at ibrutinib response reflected expansion of private clonotypes. At baseline, clonality was higher than in age-matched healthy donors and showed a strong correlation with circulating CD8+ T-cell counts.

The chain is encoded by TRBV7-9 joined to TRBJ2-7; the D gene is unclear. The TCR comes from a human donor with chronic lymphocytic leukemia. Sequencing was performed on PBMCs, taken before ibrutinib treatment. The CDR3 in this case is CASSFGVNSERSFYEQYF. The sequenced DNA: TGTGCCAGCAGCTTTGGGGTGAATAGTGAACGGAGCTTCTACGAGCAGTACTTC.